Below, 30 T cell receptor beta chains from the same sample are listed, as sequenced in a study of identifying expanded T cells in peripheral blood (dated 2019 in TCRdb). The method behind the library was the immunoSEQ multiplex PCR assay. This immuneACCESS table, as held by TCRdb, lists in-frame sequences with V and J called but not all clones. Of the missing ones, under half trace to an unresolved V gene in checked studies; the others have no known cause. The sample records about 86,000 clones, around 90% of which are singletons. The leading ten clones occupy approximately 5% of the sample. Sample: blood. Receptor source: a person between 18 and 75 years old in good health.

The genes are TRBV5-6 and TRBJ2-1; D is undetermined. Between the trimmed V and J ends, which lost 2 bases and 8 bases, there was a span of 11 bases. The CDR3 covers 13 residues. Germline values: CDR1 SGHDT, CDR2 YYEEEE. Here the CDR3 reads CASSLHVVDEQFF. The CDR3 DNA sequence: TGTGCCAGCAGCTTACACGTCGTGGATGAGCAGTTCTTC.

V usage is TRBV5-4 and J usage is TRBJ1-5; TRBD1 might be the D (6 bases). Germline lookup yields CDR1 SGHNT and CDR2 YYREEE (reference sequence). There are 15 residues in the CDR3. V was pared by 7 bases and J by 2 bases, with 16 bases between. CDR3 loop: CASYFGRGGNQPQHF. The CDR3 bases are TGTGCCAGCTACTTCGGCAGGGGTGGCAATCAGCCCCAGCATTTT. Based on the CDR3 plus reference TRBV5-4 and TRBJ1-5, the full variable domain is ETGVTQSPTHLIKTRGQQVTLRCSSQSGHNTVSWYQQALGQGPQFIFQYYREEENGRGNFPPRFSGLQFPNYSSELNVNALELDDSALYLCASYFGRGGNQPQHFGDGTRLSIL.

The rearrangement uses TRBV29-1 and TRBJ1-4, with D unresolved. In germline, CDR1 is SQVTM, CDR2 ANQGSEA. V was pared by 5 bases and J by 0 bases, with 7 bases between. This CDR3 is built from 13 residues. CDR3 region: CSVLDATNEKLFF. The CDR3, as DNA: TGCAGCGTTTTAGATGCAACTAATGAAAAACTGTTTTTT. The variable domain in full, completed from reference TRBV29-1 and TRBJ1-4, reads SAVISQKPSRDICQRGTSLTIQCQVDSQVTMMFWYRQQPGQSLTLIATANQGSEATYESGFVIDKFPISRPNLTFSTLTVSNMSPEDSSIYLCSVLDATNEKLFFGSGTQLSVL.

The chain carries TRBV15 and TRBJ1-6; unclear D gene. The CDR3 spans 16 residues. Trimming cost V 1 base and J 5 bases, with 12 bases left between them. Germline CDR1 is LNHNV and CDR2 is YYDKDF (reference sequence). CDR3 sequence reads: CATSRGPGYDNSPLHF. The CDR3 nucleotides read TGTGCCACCAGCAGAGGCCCAGGCTACGATAATTCACCCCTCCACTTT.

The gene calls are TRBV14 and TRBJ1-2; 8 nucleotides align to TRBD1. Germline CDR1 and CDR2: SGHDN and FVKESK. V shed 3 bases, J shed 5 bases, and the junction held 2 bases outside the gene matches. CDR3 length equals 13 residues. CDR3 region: CASSHDRGYGYTF. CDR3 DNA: TGTGCCAGCAGCCACGACAGGGGATATGGCTACACCTTC.

The CDR3: CASSPTREEDQPQHF. The CDR3 nucleotides are TGTGCCAGCTCACCAACCAGGGAAGAGGATCAGCCCCAGCATTTT. This chain connects TRBV18 to TRBJ1-5; weak D call: TRBD1 (5 bases). There are 15 residues in the CDR3. V shed 2 bases and J shed 5 bases, with 13 bases lying between them. In germline, CDR1 is KGHSH, CDR2 LQKENI. Using reference TRBV18 and TRBJ1-5 for the parts outside the CDR3, the full variable domain is NAGVMQNPRHLVRRRGQEARLRCSPMKGHSHVYWYRQLPEEGLKFMVYLQKENIIDESGMPKERFSAEFPKEGPSILRIQQVVRGDSAAYFCASSPTREEDQPQHFGDGTRLSIL.

The DNA for the CDR3 is TGTGCCAGCAGCGTCTCACAGAACACTGAAGCTTTCTTT. This gives the protein CASSVSQNTEAFF. The chain is built from TRBV13 and TRBJ1-1; D not resolved. Deletions cut 5 bases from V and 1 base from J, with 8 bases between. The CDR3 runs to 13 residues. Germline CDR1 and CDR2: PRHDT and FYEKMQ (reference sequence). Filled out from reference TRBV13 and TRBJ1-1, the complete variable domain reads AAGVIQSPRHLIKEKRETATLKCYPIPRHDTVYWYQQGPGQDPQFLISFYEKMQSDKGSIPDRFSAQQFSDYHSELNMSSLELGDSALYFCASSVSQNTEAFFGQGTRLTVV.

CDR3 sequence: CASSYGRSYTEAFF. The CDR3, as DNA: TGTGCCAGCAGTTACGGAAGGTCATACACTGAAGCTTTCTTT. V usage is TRBV6-6 and J usage is TRBJ1-1; unclear D gene. Germline values: CDR1 MNHNY, CDR2 SVGAGI (reference sequence). The CDR3 has 14 residues. V lost 2 bases, J lost 3 bases, and 10 bases lay in between.

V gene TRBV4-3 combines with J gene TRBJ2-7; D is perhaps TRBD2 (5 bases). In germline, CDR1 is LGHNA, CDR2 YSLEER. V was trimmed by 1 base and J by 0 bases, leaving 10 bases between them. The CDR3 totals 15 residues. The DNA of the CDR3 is TGCGCCAGCAGCCAAGGGCGGGCCCACTCCTACGAGCAGTACTTC. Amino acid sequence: CASSQGRAHSYEQYF.

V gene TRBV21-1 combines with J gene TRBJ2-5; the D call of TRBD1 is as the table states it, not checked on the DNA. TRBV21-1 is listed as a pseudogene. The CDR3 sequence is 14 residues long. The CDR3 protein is CASSKDTGQETQYF. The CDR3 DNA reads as TGTGCCAGCAGCAAAGATACAGGCCAAGAGACCCAGTACTTC.

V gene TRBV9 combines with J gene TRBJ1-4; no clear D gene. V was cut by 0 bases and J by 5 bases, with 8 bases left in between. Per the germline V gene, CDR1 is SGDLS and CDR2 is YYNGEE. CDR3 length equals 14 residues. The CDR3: CASSVGAVNEKLFF. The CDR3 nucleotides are TGTGCCAGCAGCGTAGGAGCAGTAAATGAAAAACTGTTTTTT.

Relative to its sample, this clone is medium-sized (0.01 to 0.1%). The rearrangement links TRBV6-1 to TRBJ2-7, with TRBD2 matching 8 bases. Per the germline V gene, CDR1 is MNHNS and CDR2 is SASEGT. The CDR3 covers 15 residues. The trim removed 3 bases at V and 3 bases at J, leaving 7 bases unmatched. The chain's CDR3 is CASSDQQSGSYEQYF. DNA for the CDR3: TGTGCCAGCAGTGACCAGCAAAGCGGGAGCTACGAGCAGTACTTC.

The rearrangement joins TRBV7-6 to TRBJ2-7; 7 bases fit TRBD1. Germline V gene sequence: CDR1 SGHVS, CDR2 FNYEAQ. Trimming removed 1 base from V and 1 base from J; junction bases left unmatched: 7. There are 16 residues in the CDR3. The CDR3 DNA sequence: TGTGCCAGCAGCTTAGGGGGGACAGAGAGATCCTACGAGCAGTACTTC. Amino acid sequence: CASSLGGTERSYEQYF.

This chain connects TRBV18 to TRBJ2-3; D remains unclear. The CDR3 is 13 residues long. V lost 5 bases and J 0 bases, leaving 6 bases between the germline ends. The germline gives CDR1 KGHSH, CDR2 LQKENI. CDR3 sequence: CASSATSTDTQYF. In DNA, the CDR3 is TGTGCCAGCTCAGCTACTAGCACAGATACGCAGTATTTT.

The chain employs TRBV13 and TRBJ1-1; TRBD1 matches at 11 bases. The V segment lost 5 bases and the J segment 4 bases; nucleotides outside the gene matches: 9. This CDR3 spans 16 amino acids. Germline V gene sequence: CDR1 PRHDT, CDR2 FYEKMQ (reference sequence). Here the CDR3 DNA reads TGTGCCAGCAGCCTCCCCCGGGACAGGGGGTTCACTGAAGCTTTCTTT. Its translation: CASSLPRDRGFTEAFF.

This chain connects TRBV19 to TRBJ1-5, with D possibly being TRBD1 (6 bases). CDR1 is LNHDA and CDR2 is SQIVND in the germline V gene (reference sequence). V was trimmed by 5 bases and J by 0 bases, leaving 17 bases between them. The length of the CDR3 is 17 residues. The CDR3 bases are TGTGCCAGTAGTCCCTACAGGGTCCCCTATAGCAATCAGCCCCAGCATTTT. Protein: CASSPYRVPYSNQPQHF.

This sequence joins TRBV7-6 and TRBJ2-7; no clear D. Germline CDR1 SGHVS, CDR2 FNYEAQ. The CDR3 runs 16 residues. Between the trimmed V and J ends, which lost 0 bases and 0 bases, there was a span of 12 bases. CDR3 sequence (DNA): TGTGCCAGCAGCTTAGCGTACACGCTGAGCTCCTACGAGCAGTACTTC. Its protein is CASSLAYTLSSYEQYF. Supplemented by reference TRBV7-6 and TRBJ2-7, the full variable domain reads GAGVSQSPRYKVTKRGQDVALRCDPISGHVSLYWYRQALGQGPEFLTYFNYEAQQDKSGLPNDRFSAERPEGSISTLTIQRTEQRDSAMYRCASSLAYTLSSYEQYFGPGTRLTVT.

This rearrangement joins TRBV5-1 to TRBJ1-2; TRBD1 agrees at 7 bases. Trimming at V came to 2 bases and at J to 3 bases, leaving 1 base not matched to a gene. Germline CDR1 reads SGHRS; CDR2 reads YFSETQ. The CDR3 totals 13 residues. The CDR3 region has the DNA TGCGCCAGCAGCTTCGGGACAGACTATGGCTACACCTTC. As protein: CASSFGTDYGYTF.

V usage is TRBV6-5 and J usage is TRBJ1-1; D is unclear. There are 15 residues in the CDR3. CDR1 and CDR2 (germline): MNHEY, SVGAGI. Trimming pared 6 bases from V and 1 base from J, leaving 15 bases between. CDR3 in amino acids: CASRPMVVGNTEAFF. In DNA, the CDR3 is TGTGCCAGCAGACCCATGGTTGTCGGGAACACTGAAGCTTTCTTT.

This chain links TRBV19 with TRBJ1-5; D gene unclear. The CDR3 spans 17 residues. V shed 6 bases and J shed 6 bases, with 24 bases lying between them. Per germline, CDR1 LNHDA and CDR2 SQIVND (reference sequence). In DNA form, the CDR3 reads TGTGCCAGTAGCCGACCCCTTTCACGTCGGGAGGGTCAGCCCCAGCATTTT. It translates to CASSRPLSRREGQPQHF.

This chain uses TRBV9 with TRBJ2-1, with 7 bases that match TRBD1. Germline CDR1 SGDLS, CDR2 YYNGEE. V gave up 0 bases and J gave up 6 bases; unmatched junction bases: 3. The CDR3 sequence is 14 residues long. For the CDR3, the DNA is TGTGCCAGCAGCGTAGGGGACAGAGTCAATGAGCAGTTCTTC. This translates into CASSVGDRVNEQFF.

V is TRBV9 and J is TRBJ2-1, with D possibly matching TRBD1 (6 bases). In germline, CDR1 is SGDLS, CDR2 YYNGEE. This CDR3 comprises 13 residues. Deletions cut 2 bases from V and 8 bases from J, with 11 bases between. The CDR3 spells CASSVYGGDEQFF. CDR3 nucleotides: TGTGCCAGCAGCGTCTATGGGGGCGATGAGCAGTTCTTC.

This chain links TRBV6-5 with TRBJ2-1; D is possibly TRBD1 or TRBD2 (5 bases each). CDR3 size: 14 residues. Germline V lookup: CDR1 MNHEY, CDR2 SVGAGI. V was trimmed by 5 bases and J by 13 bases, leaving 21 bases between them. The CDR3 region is CASSEGPASGGQFF. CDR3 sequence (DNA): TGTGCCAGCAGTGAGGGGCCAGCTTCAGGTGGTCAGTTCTTC.

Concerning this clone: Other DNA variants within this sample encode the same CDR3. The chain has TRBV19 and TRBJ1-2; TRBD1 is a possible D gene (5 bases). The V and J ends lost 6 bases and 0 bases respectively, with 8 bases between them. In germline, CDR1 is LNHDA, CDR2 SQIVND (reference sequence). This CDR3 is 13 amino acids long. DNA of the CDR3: TGTGCCAGTAGAACAGGAACTAACTATGGCTACACCTTC. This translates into CASRTGTNYGYTF. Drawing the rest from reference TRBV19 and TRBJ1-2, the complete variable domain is DGGITQSPKYLFRKEGQNVTLSCEQNLNHDAMYWYRQDPGQGLRLIYYSQIVNDFQKGDIAEGYSVSREKKESFPLTVTSAQKNPTAFYLCASRTGTNYGYTFGSGTRLTVV.

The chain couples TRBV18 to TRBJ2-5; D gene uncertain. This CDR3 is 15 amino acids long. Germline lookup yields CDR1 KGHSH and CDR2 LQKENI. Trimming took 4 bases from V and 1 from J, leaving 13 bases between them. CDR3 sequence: CASSQSRMGQETQYF. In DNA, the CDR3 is TGTGCCAGCTCACAATCGCGAATGGGCCAAGAGACCCAGTACTTC.

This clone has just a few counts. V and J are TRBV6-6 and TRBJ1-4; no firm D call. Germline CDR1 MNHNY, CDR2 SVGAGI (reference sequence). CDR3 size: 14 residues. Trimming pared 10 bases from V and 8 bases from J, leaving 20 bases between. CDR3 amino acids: CATHRGLTEEKLFF. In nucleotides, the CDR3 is TGTGCCACCCACCGAGGCCTAACGGAGGAAAAACTGTTTTTT.

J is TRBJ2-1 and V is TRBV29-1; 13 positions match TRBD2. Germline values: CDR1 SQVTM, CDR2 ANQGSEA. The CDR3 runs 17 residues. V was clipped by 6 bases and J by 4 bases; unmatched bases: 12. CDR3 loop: CSVGLAGEPTRYNEQFF. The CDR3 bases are TGCAGCGTCGGACTAGCGGGAGAGCCCACAAGGTACAATGAGCAGTTCTTC.

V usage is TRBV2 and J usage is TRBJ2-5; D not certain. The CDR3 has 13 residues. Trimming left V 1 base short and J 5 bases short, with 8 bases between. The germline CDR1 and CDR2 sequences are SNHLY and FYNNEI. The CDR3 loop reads CASSEGAWETQYF. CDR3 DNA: TGTGCCAGCAGTGAAGGGGCTTGGGAGACCCAGTACTTC. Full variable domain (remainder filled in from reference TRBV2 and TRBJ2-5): EPEVTQTPSHQVTQMGQEVILRCVPISNHLYFYWYRQILGQKVEFLVSFYNNEISEKSEIFDDQFSVERPDGSNFTLKIRSTKLEDSAMYFCASSEGAWETQYFGPGTRLLVL.

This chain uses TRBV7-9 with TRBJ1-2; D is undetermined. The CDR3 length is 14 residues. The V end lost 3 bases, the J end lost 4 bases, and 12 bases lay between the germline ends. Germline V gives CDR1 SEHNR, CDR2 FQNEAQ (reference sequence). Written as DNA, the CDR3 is TGTGCCAGCAGCTTTGATCCCCGCCTCTATGGCTACACCTTC. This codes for CASSFDPRLYGYTF. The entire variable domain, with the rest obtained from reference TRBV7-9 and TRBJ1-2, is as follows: DTGVSQNPRHKITKRGQNVTFRCDPISEHNRLYWYRQTLGQGPEFLTYFQNEAQLEKSRLLSDRFSAERPKGSFSTLEIQRTEQGDSAMYLCASSFDPRLYGYTFGSGTRLTVV.

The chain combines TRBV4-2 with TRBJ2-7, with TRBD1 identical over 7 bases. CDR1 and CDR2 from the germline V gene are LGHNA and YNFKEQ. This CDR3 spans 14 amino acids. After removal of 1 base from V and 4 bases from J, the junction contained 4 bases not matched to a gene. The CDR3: CASSQVGQNYEQYF. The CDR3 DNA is TGTGCCAGCAGCCAAGTGGGACAGAATTACGAGCAGTACTTC.